A selection of T cell receptor beta chains follows, all from one sample in a study of shared clonotypes between healthy human individuals. Only in-frame clones appear in the TCRdb table, and some are missing; sequencing was by immunoSEQ multiplex PCR. The sample lists over a million clones; about 75% were seen once. The sequenced sample consisted of memory CD4+ T cells sorted from blood. All receptors come from a man aged 18 to 30 in good health. Both conserved end residues are trimmed from each CDR3. Each record gives: V gene, clone size, CDR3 protein. Size is stated for part of the rows, as once, few or many counts, or as a class when the clone is expanded.

v_call: TRBV6-5; clone_size: once; cdr3_aa: ASRPGLEAPNEQF
v_call: TRBV6-1; clone_size: .; cdr3_aa: ASSEVKGPGELF
v_call: TRBV19; clone_size: .; cdr3_aa: ASSLKAGWVGQY
v_call: TRBV5-1; clone_size: .; cdr3_aa: ASSPRQGVQETQY
v_call: TRBV2; clone_size: .; cdr3_aa: ASTGYTGSYYGYT
v_call: TRBV5-6; clone_size: few; cdr3_aa: ASSSGGLAVGQY
v_call: TRBV7-8; clone_size: .; cdr3_aa: ASSLALVQY
v_call: TRBV19; clone_size: .; cdr3_aa: ASSGDRKYEQY
v_call: TRBV10-3; clone_size: .; cdr3_aa: AISDYRLGTDSPLH
v_call: TRBV30; clone_size: .; cdr3_aa: AWSSQGNTEAF
v_call: TRBV7-2; clone_size: once; cdr3_aa: ASSLGGHPDEQY
v_call: TRBV9; clone_size: .; cdr3_aa: ASSVATSGDTEAF
v_call: TRBV6-1; clone_size: .; cdr3_aa: ASRVDGTGNEAF
v_call: TRBV10-3; clone_size: .; cdr3_aa: AIIKGQGAGTDTQY
v_call: TRBV6-6; clone_size: .; cdr3_aa: ASTAARGGSNQPQH
v_call: TRBV19; clone_size: .; cdr3_aa: ASSPQRETQETQY
v_call: TRBV27; clone_size: .; cdr3_aa: ASSIRQGATEAF
v_call: TRBV20-1; clone_size: .; cdr3_aa: SASRGGEQF
v_call: TRBV7-9; clone_size: .; cdr3_aa: ASSLGETGQR
v_call: TRBV5-1; clone_size: .; cdr3_aa: ASSLGARSSYNEQF
v_call: TRBV5-4; clone_size: .; cdr3_aa: ASSFSTGGNIQY
v_call: TRBV6-6; clone_size: once; cdr3_aa: ASTIDSFNQPQH
v_call: TRBV19; clone_size: many; cdr3_aa: ASSITGPKNEQF
v_call: TRBV9; clone_size: .; cdr3_aa: ASSVEGTALYEQY
v_call: TRBV21-1; clone_size: .; cdr3_aa: ASSPPPGGLKT
v_call: TRBV6-5; clone_size: once; cdr3_aa: ASSLREVKETQY
v_call: TRBV2; clone_size: .; cdr3_aa: ASAGRTGEQY
v_call: TRBV7-2; clone_size: .; cdr3_aa: ASSASGGSREGYT
v_call: TRBV14; clone_size: few; cdr3_aa: ASSQVTFGTEAF
v_call: TRBV5-1; clone_size: .; cdr3_aa: ASSPGAAGGRLETQY
v_call: TRBV6-5; clone_size: .; cdr3_aa: ASSYGREGYEQY
v_call: TRBV5-1; clone_size: .; cdr3_aa: ASSLAGGEKTEAF
v_call: TRBV30; clone_size: .; cdr3_aa: AWSRTALSSYNEQF
v_call: TRBV2; clone_size: few; cdr3_aa: AGDRDTGELF
v_call: TRBV11-2; clone_size: .; cdr3_aa: ASSLEGPAYNEQF
v_call: TRBV6-1; clone_size: .; cdr3_aa: ASEKTTYEQY
v_call: TRBV5-1; clone_size: .; cdr3_aa: ASSLLSGAETQY
v_call: TRBV6-6; clone_size: once; cdr3_aa: ASSLRGGGTEAF
v_call: TRBV10-3; clone_size: .; cdr3_aa: AISESWQTGDTQY
v_call: TRBV7-2; clone_size: .; cdr3_aa: ASSYGTIYEQY
v_call: TRBV9; clone_size: .; cdr3_aa: ASSVQAGNEQF